This T cell receptor (beta chain) was sequenced during a study of cytomegalovirus exposure and HLA in healthy donors. Overall study results and limits: About 87% or about 30% of the time was how often most TCR beta V segments were productive, according to an earlier analysis. The study listed roughly 160 cytomegalovirus-associated TCR beta chains.

V lost 10 bases and J lost 2; bases outside the gene matches: 14. The germline gives CDR1 SGHNT, CDR2 YYREEE (reference sequence). The CDR3 extends over 15 amino acids. Comment on this clone: Antigen unknown.

Use of 60 Vbeta and 13 Jbeta primers characterized the PCR. Clones were sequenced by immunoSEQ multiplex PCR, and TCRdb holds only the in-frame ones, with some missing. The sample contains about 94,000 clones, 81% of which appear only once. The rearrangement joins TRBV5-4 to TRBJ2-5; TRBD1 agrees at 7 bases. The receptor comes from a human donor in good health. Material: PBMCs. CDR3 in DNA: TGTGCCTTCTGGGGACAGAGAGAGAGTCAAGAGACCCAGTACTTC. It encodes CAFWGQRESQETQYF.